The rows below give T cell receptor beta chains drawn from one sample of a study of regulatory T cells in long-lasting Graves disease. A single record per CDR3 protein comes from TCRdb applying MiXCR to the multiplex PCR reads. The sample records 410,000 or so distinct CDR3 sequences, 15% being singletons. This sample also belongs to another study, concerning T cells in Graves' hyperthyroidism and ophthalmopathy.

The specimen was peripheral blood mononuclear cells (PBMCs), collected at new diagnosis, from a patient treated with antithyroid drugs. These receptors were collected from a woman aged 25 to 39 with Graves disease. CDR3s include the opening cysteine and the closing phenylalanine or tryptophan. The D gene is left open where the match is weak. Expanded clones get a size class; other rows say once, few or many, or leave the size out.

V gene: TRBV11-2
clone size: few
J gene: TRBJ1-5
D gene: NA
CDR3 protein: CASSYGGGPQHF
CDR3 DNA: TGTGCCAGCAGCTACGGGGGGGGGCCCCAGCATTTT

V gene: TRBV5-1
clone size: NA
J gene: TRBJ1-5
D gene: NA
CDR3 protein: CASSLNQGQPQHF
CDR3 DNA: TGCGCCAGCAGCCTAAATCAGGGTCAGCCCCAGCATTTT

V gene: TRBV27
clone size: NA
J gene: TRBJ2-1
D gene: NA
CDR3 protein: CASSLSQGGRYEQFF
CDR3 DNA: TGTGCCAGCAGTTTATCCCAGGGCGGTAGGTACGAGCAGTTCTTC

V gene: TRBV6-2/TRBV6-3
clone size: NA
J gene: TRBJ1-3
D gene: NA
CDR3 protein: CASASLDRLSGNTIYF
CDR3 DNA: TGTGCCAGCGCTTCCCTCGACAGACTCTCTGGAAACACCATATATTTT

V gene: TRBV27
clone size: many
J gene: TRBJ2-7
D gene: TRBD1
CDR3 protein: CASRRQGLYEQYF
CDR3 DNA: TGTGCCAGTAGAAGACAGGGGCTCTACGAGCAGTACTTC

V gene: TRBV12-3/TRBV12-4
clone size: many
J gene: TRBJ1-4
D gene: TRBD1
CDR3 protein: CASRRDRGDEKLFF
CDR3 DNA: TGTGCCAGCAGACGTGACAGGGGAGACGAAAAACTGTTTTTT

V gene: TRBV30
clone size: many
J gene: TRBJ1-5
D gene: TRBD1
CDR3 protein: CAWGQGVGQPQHF
CDR3 DNA: TGTGCCTGGGGACAGGGGGTAGGTCAGCCCCAGCATTTT

V gene: TRBV7-9
clone size: NA
J gene: TRBJ2-6
D gene: TRBD2
CDR3 protein: CASSRTSGRAGANVLTF
CDR3 DNA: TGTGCCAGCTCACGGACTAGCGGGAGGGCTGGGGCCAACGTCCTGACTTTC

V gene: TRBV28
clone size: many
J gene: TRBJ2-5
D gene: TRBD2
CDR3 protein: CASSLGETGGQETQYF
CDR3 DNA: TGTGCCAGCAGTTTAGGGGAGACGGGAGGACAAGAGACCCAGTACTTC

V gene: TRBV20-1
clone size: few
J gene: TRBJ1-2
D gene: TRBD1
CDR3 protein: CRGGQGTGYTF
CDR3 DNA: TGCAGAGGGGGACAGGGCACTGGCTACACCTTC

V gene: TRBV5-1
clone size: many
J gene: TRBJ2-5
D gene: TRBD1
CDR3 protein: CASSGGQGETQYF
CDR3 DNA: TGTGCCAGCAGCGGGGGACAGGGGGAGACCCAGTACTTC

V gene: TRBV5-1
clone size: many
J gene: TRBJ1-1
D gene: NA
CDR3 protein: CASTNTLGGVAEAFF
CDR3 DNA: TGCGCCAGCACCAATACCCTCGGAGGGGTCGCTGAAGCTTTCTTT

V gene: TRBV18
clone size: many
J gene: TRBJ2-1
D gene: TRBD2
CDR3 protein: CASGGRLAGNNEQFF
CDR3 DNA: TGTGCCAGCGGGGGACGACTAGCGGGTAACAATGAGCAGTTCTTC

V gene: TRBV29-1
clone size: many
J gene: TRBJ1-1
D gene: NA
CDR3 protein: CSAEWGTTEAFF
CDR3 DNA: TGCAGCGCTGAATGGGGTACCACTGAAGCTTTCTTT

V gene: TRBV6-2/TRBV6-3
clone size: few
J gene: TRBJ1-1
D gene: NA
CDR3 protein: CASSYSAHTEAFF
CDR3 DNA: TGTGCCAGCAGTTACTCGGCACACACTGAAGCTTTCTTT

V gene: TRBV11-2
clone size: many
J gene: TRBJ2-7
D gene: NA
CDR3 protein: CASSQWDETFYEQYF
CDR3 DNA: TGTGCCAGCAGCCAATGGGACGAAACCTTCTACGAGCAGTACTTC

V gene: TRBV5-1
clone size: many
J gene: TRBJ2-7
D gene: TRBD2
CDR3 protein: CASTSRLAETSSYEQYF
CDR3 DNA: TGCGCCAGCACCTCGCGACTAGCGGAGACTAGCTCCTACGAGCAGTACTTC

V gene: TRBV6-5
clone size: NA
J gene: TRBJ1-6
D gene: NA
CDR3 protein: CASSYYQGQGPENSPLHF
CDR3 DNA: TGTGCCAGCAGTTATTATCAAGGGCAGGGCCCCGAAAATTCACCCCTCCACTTT

V gene: TRBV14
clone size: NA
J gene: TRBJ2-7
D gene: TRBD2
CDR3 protein: CASSQETSGRSEQYF
CDR3 DNA: TGTGCCAGCAGCCAAGAGACTAGCGGGAGGAGCGAGCAGTACTTC

V gene: TRBV9
clone size: NA
J gene: TRBJ1-3
D gene: NA
CDR3 protein: CASSVGLVARGGGNTIYF
CDR3 DNA: TGTGCCAGCAGCGTAGGGCTAGTTGCGCGGGGCGGTGGAAACACCATATATTTT

V gene: TRBV3-1
clone size: few
J gene: TRBJ2-4
D gene: TRBD2
CDR3 protein: CASSQYTSGRNIQYF
CDR3 DNA: TGTGCCAGCAGCCAATATACAAGCGGGAGGAACATTCAGTACTTC

V gene: TRBV20-1
clone size: few
J gene: TRBJ2-1
D gene: TRBD2
CDR3 protein: CSASGGLAGVGNEQFF
CDR3 DNA: TGCAGTGCTTCAGGGGGACTAGCGGGAGTGGGCAATGAGCAGTTCTTC

V gene: TRBV24-1
clone size: few
J gene: TRBJ2-2
D gene: TRBD1
CDR3 protein: CATSDLRPDRGLNTGELFF
CDR3 DNA: TGTGCCACCAGTGATTTGAGGCCGGACAGGGGCCTGAACACCGGGGAGCTGTTTTTT

V gene: TRBV6-1
clone size: many
J gene: TRBJ2-7
D gene: TRBD1
CDR3 protein: CASKTGTATDEQYF
CDR3 DNA: TGTGCCAGCAAAACCGGGACAGCTACCGACGAGCAGTACTTC

V gene: TRBV16
clone size: NA
J gene: TRBJ1-1
D gene: NA
CDR3 protein: CASSQSRAGGGTEAFF
CDR3 DNA: TGTGCCAGCAGCCAATCGAGGGCCGGGGGGGGCACTGAAGCTTTCTTT

V gene: TRBV2
clone size: many
J gene: TRBJ2-2
D gene: TRBD2
CDR3 protein: CASGWAGDTGELFF
CDR3 DNA: TGTGCCAGCGGGTGGGCGGGAGACACCGGGGAGCTGTTTTTT

V gene: TRBV30
clone size: many
J gene: TRBJ1-1
D gene: NA
CDR3 protein: CASPYDPTPNTEAFF
CDR3 DNA: TGTGCCTCTCCATACGACCCTACCCCGAACACTGAAGCTTTCTTT

V gene: TRBV24-1
clone size: many
J gene: TRBJ1-2
D gene: TRBD1
CDR3 protein: CATLGTEKGRYGYTF
CDR3 DNA: TGTGCCACCTTAGGGACAGAGAAAGGCCGCTATGGCTACACCTTC